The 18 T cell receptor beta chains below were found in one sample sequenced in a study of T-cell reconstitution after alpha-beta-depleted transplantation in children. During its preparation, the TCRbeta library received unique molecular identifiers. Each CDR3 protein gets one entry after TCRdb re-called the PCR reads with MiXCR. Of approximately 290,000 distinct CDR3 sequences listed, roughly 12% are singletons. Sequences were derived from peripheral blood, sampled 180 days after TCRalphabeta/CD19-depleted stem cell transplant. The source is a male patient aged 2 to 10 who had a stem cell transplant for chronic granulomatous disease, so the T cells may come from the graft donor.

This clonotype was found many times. CDR3 sequence reads: CASSHSGVAGELFF. DNA of the CDR3: TGTGCCAGCAGTCATAGCGGGGTAGCCGGGGAGCTGTTTTTT. The chain uses TRBV12-3 or TRBV12-4 and TRBJ2-2, with TRBD2 identical over 8 bases. Losses at the gene ends were 5 bases for V and 6 bases for J; bases not matched to a gene: 5. The length of the CDR3 is 14 residues.

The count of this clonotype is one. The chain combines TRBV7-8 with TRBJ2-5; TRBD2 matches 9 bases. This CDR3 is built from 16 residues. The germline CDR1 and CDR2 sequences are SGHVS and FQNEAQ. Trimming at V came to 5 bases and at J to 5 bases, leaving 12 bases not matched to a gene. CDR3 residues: CASSPTFSGGRETQYF. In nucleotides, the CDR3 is TGTGCCAGCAGCCCTACCTTTAGCGGGGGCCGGGAGACCCAGTACTTC.

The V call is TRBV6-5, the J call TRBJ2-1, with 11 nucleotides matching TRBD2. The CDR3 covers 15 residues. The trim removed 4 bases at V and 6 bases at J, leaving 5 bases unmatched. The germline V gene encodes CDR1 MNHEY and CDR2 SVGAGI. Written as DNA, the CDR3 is TGTGCCAGCAGTTCGTCCCTAGCGGGGGGCAATGAGCAGTTCTTC. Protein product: CASSSSLAGGNEQFF.

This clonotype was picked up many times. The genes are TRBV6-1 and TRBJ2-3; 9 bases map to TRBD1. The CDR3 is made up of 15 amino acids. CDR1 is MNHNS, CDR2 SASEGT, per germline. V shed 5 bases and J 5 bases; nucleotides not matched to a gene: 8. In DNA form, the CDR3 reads TGTGCCAGCAGTCCACTACGGACAGGGGAAGATACGCAGTATTTT. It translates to CASSPLRTGEDTQYF.

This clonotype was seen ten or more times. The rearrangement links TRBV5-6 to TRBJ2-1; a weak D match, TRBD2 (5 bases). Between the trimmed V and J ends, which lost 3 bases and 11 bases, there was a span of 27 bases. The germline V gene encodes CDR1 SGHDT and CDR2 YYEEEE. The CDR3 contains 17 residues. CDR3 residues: CASSSLTSFSFNLKQFF. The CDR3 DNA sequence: TGTGCCAGCAGCTCCCTTACTAGTTTCTCCTTCAATTTGAAGCAGTTCTTC.

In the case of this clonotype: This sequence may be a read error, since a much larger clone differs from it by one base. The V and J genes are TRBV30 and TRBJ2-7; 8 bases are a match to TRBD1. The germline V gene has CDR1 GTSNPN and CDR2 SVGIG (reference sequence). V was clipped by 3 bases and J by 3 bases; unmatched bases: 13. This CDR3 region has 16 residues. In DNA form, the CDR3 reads TGTGCCTGGAGCGGATACCCCTGGACAGGGAACTACGAGCAGTACTTC. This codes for CAWSGYPWTGNYEQYF.

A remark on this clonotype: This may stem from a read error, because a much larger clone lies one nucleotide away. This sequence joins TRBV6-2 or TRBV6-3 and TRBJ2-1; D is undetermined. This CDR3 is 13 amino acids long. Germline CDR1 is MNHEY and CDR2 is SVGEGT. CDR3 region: CASLRSSYNERFF. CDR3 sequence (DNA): TGTGCCAGTCTCAGGAGCTCCTACAATGAGCGGTTCTTC.

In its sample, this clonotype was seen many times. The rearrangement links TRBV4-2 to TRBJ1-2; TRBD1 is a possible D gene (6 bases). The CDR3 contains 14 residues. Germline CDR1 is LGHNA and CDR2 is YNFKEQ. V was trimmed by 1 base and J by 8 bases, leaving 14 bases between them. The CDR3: CASSQGRGVRGYTF. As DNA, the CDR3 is TGTGCCAGCAGCCAAGGCAGGGGAGTTCGGGGCTACACCTTC.

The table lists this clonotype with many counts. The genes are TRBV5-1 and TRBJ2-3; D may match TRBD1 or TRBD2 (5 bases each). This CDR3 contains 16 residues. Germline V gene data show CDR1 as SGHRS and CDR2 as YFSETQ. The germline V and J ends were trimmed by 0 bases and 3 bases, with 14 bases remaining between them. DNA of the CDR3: TGCGCCAGCAGCTTGGGGGCAGGGAGTAGGACAGATACGCAGTATTTT. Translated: CASSLGAGSRTDTQYF.

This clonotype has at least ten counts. Here the CDR3 DNA reads TGTGCCATCAGACCCACAGGGGACCCACCTTACAATGAGCAGTTCTTC. It translates to CAIRPTGDPPYNEQFF. The gene calls are TRBV10-3 and TRBJ2-1; 7 nucleotides line up with TRBD1. Germline V gives CDR1 ENHRY, CDR2 SYGVKD. The CDR3 spans 16 residues. The ends lost 6 bases at V and 4 bases at J; junction bases unmatched: 12.

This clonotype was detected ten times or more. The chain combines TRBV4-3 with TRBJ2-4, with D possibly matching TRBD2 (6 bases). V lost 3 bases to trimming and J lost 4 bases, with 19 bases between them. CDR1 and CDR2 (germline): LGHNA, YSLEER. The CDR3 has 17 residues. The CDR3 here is CASSQGGLTLGKNIQYF. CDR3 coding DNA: TGCGCCAGCAGCCAGGGAGGACTCACCCTGGGGAAAAACATTCAGTACTTC.

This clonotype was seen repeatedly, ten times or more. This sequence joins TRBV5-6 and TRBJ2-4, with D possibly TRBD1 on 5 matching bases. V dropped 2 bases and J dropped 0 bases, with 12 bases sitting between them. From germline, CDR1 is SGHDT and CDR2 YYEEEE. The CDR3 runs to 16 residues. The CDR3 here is CASSLRQLLAKNIQYF. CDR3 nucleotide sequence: TGTGCCAGCAGCTTAAGACAGCTTCTAGCCAAAAACATTCAGTACTTC.

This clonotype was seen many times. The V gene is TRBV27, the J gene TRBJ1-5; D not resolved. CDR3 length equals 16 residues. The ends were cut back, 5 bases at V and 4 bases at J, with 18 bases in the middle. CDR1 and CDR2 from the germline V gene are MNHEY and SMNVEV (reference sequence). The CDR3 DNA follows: TGTGCCAGCAGTCCTCGGACCCTAAACGGGAATCAGCCCCAGCATTTT. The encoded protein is CASSPRTLNGNQPQHF.

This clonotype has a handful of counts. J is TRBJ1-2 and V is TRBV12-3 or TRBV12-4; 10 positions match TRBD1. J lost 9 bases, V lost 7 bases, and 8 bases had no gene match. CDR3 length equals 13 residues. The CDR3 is CASTPGQGGSYTF. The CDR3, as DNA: TGTGCCAGCACCCCCGGACAGGGGGGGAGCTACACCTTC.

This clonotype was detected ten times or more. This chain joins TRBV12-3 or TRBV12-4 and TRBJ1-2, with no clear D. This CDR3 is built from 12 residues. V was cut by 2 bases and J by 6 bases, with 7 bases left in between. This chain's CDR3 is CASSLRGDGYTF. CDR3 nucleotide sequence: TGTGCCAGCAGTTTACGGGGAGATGGCTACACCTTC.

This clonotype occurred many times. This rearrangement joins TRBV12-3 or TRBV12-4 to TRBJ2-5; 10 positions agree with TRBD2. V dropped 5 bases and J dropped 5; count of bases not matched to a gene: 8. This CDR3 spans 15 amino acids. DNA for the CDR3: TGTGCCAGCAGTCATCAGCGGGGGGGCGGGGAGACCCAGTACTTC. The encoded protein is CASSHQRGGGETQYF.

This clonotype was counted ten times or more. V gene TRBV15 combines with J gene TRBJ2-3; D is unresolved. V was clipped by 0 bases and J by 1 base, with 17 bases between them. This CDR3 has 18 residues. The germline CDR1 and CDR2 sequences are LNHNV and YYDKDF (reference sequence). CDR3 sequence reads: CATSRDLIATIGTDTQYF. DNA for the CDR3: TGTGCCACCAGCAGAGATTTAATAGCCACAATAGGCACAGATACGCAGTATTTT.

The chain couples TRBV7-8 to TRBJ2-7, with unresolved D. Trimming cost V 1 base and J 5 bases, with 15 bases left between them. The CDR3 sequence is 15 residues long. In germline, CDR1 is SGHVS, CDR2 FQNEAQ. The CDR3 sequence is CASSLVRATLDEQYF. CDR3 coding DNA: TGTGCCAGCAGCTTAGTTCGTGCAACGCTAGACGAGCAGTACTTC. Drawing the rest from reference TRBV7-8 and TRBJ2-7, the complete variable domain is GAGVSQSPRYKVAKRGQDVALRCDPISGHVSLFWYQQALGQGPEFLTYFQNEAQLDKSGLPSDRFFAERPEGSVSTLKIQRTQQEDSAVYLCASSLVRATLDEQYFGPGTRLTVT.